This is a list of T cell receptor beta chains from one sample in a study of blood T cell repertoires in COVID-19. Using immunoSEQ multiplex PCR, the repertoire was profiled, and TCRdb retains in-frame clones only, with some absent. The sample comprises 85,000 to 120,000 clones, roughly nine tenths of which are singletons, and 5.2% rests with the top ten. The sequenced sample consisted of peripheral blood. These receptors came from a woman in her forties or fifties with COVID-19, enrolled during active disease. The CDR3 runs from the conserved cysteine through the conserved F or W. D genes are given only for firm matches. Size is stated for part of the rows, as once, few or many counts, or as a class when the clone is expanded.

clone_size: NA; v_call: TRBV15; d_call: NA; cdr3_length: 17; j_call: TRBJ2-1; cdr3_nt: TGTGCCACCAGCAGAGGCGGGGGCAGAACCTCCTACAATGAGCAGTTCTTC; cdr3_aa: CATSRGGGRTSYNEQFF
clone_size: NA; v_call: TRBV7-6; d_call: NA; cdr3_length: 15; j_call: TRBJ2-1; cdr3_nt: TGTGCCAGCAGCTTAGCGGGGGGAGAATACAATGAGCAGTTCTTC; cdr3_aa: CASSLAGGEYNEQFF
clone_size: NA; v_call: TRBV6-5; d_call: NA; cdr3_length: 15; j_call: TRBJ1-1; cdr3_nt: TGTGCCAGCACCCCTCCCCAGGGCACCGACACTGAAGCTTTCTTT; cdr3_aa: CASTPPQGTDTEAFF
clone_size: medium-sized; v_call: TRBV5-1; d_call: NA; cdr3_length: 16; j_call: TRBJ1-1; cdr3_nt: TGCGCCAGCAGCTTGGGAGATACAGGGTTCGTTGCTGAAGCTTTCTTT; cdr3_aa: CASSLGDTGFVAEAFF
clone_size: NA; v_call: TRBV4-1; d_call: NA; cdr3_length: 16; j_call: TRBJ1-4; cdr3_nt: TGCGCCAGCAGCCAGAATCCGGGATCTGCTAATGAAAAACTGTTTTTT; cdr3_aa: CASSQNPGSANEKLFF
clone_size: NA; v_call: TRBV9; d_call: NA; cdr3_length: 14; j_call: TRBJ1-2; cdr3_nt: TGTGCCAGCAGCGAGGGGCGAAGCAACTATGGCTACACCTTC; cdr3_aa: CASSEGRSNYGYTF
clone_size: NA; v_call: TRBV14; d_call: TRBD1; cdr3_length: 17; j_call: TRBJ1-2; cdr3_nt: TGTGCCAGCAGCCCCTGGGACAGGGGGCAGTGGAACTATGGCTACACCTTC; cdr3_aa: CASSPWDRGQWNYGYTF
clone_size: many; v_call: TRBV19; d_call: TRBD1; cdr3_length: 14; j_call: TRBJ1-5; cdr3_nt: TGTGCCAGTAGCGGGACAGGGGGATTCGGGACCCAGCATTTT; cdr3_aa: CASSGTGGFGTQHF
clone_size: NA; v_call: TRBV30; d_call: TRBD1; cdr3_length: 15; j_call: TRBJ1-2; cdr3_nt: TGTGCGTCTTTACGTACAGGGGTAATGGGGGATGGCTACACCTTC; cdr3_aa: CASLRTGVMGDGYTF
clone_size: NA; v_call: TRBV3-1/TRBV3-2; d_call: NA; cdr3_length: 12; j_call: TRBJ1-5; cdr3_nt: TGTGCCAGCAGCTTAGGAGGTCAGCCCCAGCATTTT; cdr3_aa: CASSLGGQPQHF
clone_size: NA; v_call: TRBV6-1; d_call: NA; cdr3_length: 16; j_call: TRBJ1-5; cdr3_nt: TGTGCCAGCAGTGAAGAGACAGGCTATAGCAATCAGCCCCAGCATTTT; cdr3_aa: CASSEETGYSNQPQHF
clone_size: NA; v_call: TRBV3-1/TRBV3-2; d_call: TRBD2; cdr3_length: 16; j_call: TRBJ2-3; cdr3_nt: TGTGCCAGCAGCCATCAAGCGGGGGGCATGACAGATACGCAGTATTTT; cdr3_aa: CASSHQAGGMTDTQYF
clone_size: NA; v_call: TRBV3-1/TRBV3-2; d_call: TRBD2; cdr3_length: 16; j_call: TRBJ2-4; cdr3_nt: TGTGCCAGCAGCCAAGGGGGACTAGCGGCCAAAAACATTCAGTACTTC; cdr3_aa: CASSQGGLAAKNIQYF
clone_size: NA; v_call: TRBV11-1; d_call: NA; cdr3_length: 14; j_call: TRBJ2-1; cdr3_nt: TGTGCCAGCAGCTTAAGGAGCTCCTACAATGAGCAGTTCTTC; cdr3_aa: CASSLRSSYNEQFF
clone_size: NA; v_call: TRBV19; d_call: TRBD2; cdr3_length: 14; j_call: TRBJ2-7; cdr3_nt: TGTGCCAGTAGTATGGCGGGGAGGGTGTACGAGCAGTACTTC; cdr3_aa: CASSMAGRVYEQYF
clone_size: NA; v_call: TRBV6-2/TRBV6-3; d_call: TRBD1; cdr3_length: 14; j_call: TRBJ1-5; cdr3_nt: TGTGCCAGCAGTTACCGGGACAGGGCTCAGCCCCAGCATTTT; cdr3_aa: CASSYRDRAQPQHF